The clone carrying this T cell receptor (beta chain) came up a few times. The antigen remains undetermined. Looked up from germline, CDR1 is DFQATT and CDR2 is SNEGSKA (reference sequence). V shed 4 bases and J 14 bases; nucleotides not matched to a gene: 7. The CDR3 has 13 amino acids. The data derive from a study of human T cells and chemical hapten exposure. The study, taken as a whole, reports: Donors had alopecia, so their immune response may differ from healthy people's. Patch test score was positively correlated with the counts of TCRs that had expanded at PT1.

The time point is: patch test 3, about 24 weeks after DPC sensitization. The treatment denotes: therapeutic diphenylcyclopropenone sensitization with weekly scalp DPC. TCRdb re-called the RACE reads through MiXCR, storing one row per CDR3 protein. The sample records roughly 97,000 distinct CDR3 sequences, 25% to 35% being singletons. This sequence originates from a man aged 40-55 years with alopecia areata. Some clones in this sample may be carry-over from other donors' samples. This sequence joins TRBV20-1 and TRBJ2-3, with 15 bases aligning to TRBD2. Specimen: whole blood, collected in connection with sensitization to the hapten diphenylcyclopropenone (DPC). This CDR3 is CSAIGLAGGPSYF. Written as DNA, the CDR3 is TGCAGTGCTATCGGACTAGCGGGAGGGCCTTCGTATTTT.